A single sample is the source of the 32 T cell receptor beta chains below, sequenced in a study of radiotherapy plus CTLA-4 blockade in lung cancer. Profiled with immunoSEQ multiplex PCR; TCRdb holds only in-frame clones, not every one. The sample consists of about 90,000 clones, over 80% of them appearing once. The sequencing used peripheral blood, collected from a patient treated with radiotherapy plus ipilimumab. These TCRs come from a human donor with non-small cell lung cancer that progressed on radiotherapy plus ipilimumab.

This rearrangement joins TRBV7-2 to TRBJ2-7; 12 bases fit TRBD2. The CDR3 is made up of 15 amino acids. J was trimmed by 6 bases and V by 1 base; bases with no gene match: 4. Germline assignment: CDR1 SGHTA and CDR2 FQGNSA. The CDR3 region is CASSLGLAGVTEQYF. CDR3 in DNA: TGTGCCAGCAGCTTAGGACTAGCGGGAGTCACCGAGCAGTACTTC. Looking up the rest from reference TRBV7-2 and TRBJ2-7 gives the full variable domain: GAGVSQSPSNKVTEKGKDVELRCDPISGHTALYWYRQSLGQGLEFLIYFQGNSAPDKSGLPSDRFSAERTGGSVSTLTIQRTQQEDSAVYLCASSLGLAGVTEQYFGPGTRLTVT.

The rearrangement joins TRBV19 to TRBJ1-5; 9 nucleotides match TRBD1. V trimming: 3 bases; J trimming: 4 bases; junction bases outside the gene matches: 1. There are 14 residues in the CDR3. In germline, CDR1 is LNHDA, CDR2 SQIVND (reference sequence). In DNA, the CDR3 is TGTGCCAGTAGTATGGGGACAGGGAATCAGCCCCAGCATTTT. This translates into CASSMGTGNQPQHF.

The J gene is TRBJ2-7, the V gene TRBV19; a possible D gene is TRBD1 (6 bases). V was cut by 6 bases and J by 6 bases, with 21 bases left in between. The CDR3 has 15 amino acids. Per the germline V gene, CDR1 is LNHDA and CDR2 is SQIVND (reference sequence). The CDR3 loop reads CASSNTGTPSSEQYF. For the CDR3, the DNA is TGTGCCAGTAGCAACACCGGGACACCCTCTAGCGAGCAGTACTTC.

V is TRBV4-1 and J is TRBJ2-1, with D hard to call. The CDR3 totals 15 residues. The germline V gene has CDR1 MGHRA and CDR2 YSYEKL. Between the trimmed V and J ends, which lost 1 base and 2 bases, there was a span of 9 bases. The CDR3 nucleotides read TGCGCCAGCAGCCAAGGAGACCTAGCCTACAATGAGCAGTTCTTC. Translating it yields CASSQGDLAYNEQFF.

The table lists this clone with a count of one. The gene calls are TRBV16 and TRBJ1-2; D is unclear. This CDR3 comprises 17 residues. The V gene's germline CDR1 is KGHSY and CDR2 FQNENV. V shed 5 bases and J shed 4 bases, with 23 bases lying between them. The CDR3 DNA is TGTGCCAGCAGCTACTTCGGGTTCGTTAGAAAGACCTATGGCTACACCTTC. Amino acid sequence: CASSYFGFVRKTYGYTF. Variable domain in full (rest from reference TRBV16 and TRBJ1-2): GEEVAQTPKHLVRGEGQKAKLYCAPIKGHSYVFWYQQVLKNEFKFLISFQNENVFDETGMPKERFSAKCLPNSPCSLEIQATKLEDSAVYFCASSYFGFVRKTYGYTFGSGTRLTVV.

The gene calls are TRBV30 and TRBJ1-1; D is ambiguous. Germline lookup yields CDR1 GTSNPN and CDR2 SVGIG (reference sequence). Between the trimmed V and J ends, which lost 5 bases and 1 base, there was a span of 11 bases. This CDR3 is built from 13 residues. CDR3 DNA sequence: TGTGCCTGGGCACCGGTAGGGAACACTGAAGCTTTCTTT. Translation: CAWAPVGNTEAFF.

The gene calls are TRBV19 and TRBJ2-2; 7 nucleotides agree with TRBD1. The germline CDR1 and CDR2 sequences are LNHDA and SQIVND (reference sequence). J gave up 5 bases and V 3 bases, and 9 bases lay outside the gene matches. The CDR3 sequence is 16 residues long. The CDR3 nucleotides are TGTGCCAGTAGTATTGGAGACAGGGTAAAGACCGGGGAGCTGTTTTTT. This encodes CASSIGDRVKTGELFF. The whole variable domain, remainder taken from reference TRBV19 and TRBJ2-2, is DGGITQSPKYLFRKEGQNVTLSCEQNLNHDAMYWYRQDPGQGLRLIYYSQIVNDFQKGDIAEGYSVSREKKESFPLTVTSAQKNPTAFYLCASSIGDRVKTGELFFGEGSRLTVL.

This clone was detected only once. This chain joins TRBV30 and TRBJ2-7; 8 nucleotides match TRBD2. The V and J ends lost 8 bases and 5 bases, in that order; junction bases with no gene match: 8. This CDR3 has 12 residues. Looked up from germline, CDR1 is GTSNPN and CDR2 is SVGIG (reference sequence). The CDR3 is CARAGVGNEQYF. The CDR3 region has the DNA TGTGCCAGAGCGGGAGTTGGGAACGAGCAGTACTTC. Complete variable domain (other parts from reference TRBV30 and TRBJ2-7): SQTIHQWPATLVQPVGSPLSLECTVEGTSNPNLYWYRQAAGRGLQLLFYSVGIGQISSEVPQNLSASRPQDRQFILSSKKLLLSDSGFYLCARAGVGNEQYFGPGTRLTVT.

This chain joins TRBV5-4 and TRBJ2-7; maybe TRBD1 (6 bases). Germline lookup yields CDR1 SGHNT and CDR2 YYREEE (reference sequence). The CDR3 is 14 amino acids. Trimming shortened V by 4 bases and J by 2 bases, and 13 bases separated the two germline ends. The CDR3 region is CASSTPGQPYEQYF. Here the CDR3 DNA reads TGTGCCAGCAGCACACCGGGACAACCCTACGAGCAGTACTTC. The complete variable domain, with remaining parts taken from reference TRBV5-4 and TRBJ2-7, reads ETGVTQSPTHLIKTRGQQVTLRCSSQSGHNTVSWYQQALGQGPQFIFQYYREEENGRGNFPPRFSGLQFPNYSSELNVNALELDDSALYLCASSTPGQPYEQYFGPGTRLTVT.

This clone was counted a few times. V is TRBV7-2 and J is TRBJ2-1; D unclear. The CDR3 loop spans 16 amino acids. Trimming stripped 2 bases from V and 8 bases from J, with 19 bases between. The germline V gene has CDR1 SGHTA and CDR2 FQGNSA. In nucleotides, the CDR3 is TGTGCCAGCAGCTTATCTTCGGGCTCTCGAAGGGATGAGCAGTTCTTC. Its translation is CASSLSSGSRRDEQFF.

The CDR3 DNA reads TGTGCCAGTAGTACCCGATCAGATACGCAGTATTTT. Translated, it gives CASSTRSDTQYF. The chain recombines TRBV19 with TRBJ2-3; D unclear. The CDR3 runs 12 residues. In germline, CDR1 is LNHDA, CDR2 SQIVND (reference sequence). V was shortened by 4 bases and J by 4 bases, with 6 bases between the two germline ends.

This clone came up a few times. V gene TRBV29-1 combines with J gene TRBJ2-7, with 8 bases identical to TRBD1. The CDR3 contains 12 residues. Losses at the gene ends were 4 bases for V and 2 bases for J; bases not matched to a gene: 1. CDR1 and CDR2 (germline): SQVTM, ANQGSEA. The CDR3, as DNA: TGCAGCGTTGCACAGGGGGCCTACGAGCAGTACTTC. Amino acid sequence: CSVAQGAYEQYF.

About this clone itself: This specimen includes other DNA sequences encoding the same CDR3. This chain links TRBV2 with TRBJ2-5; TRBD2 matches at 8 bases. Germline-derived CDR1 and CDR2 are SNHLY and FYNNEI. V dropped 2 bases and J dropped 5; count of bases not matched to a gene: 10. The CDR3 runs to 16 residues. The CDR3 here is CASSELGRGGDETQYF. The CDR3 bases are TGTGCCAGCAGTGAATTGGGTCGGGGGGGCGACGAGACCCAGTACTTC.

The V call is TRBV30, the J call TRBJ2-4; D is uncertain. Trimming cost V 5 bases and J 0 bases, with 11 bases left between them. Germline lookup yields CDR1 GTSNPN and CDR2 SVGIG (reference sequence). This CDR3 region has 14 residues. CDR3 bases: TGTGCCTGGGTTCCCAATCTAGCCAAAAACATTCAGTACTTC. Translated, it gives CAWVPNLAKNIQYF.

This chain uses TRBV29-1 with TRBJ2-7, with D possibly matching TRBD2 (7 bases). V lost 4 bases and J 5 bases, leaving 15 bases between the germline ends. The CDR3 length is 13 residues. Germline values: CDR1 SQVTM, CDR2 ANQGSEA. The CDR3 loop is CSVGDGEGDEQYF. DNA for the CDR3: TGCAGCGTTGGGGACGGGGAGGGGGACGAGCAGTACTTC.

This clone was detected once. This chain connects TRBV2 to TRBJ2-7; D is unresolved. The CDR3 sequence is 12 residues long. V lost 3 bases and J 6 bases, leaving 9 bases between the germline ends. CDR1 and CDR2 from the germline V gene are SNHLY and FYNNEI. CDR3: CASSERFTEQYF. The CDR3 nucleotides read TGTGCCAGCAGTGAGCGGTTTACCGAGCAGTACTTC.

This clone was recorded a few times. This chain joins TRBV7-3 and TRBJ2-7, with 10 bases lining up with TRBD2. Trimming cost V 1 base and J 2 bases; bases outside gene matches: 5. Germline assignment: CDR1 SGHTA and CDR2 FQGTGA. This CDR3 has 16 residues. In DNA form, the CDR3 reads TGTGCCAGCAGCTTAATGGTGCTAGCGGGGGCCTACGAGCAGTACTTC. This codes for CASSLMVLAGAYEQYF.

The CDR3 sequence is CASSLASGAYNEQFF. The CDR3, as DNA: TGCGCCAGCAGCTTGGCTAGCGGGGCCTACAATGAGCAGTTCTTC. V is TRBV5-1 and J is TRBJ2-1; 9 positions agree with TRBD2. The V gene's germline CDR1 is SGHRS and CDR2 YFSETQ. With 0 bases clipped from V and 2 bases from J, the junction kept 0 bases outside the gene matches. The CDR3 is 15 amino acids. Filled out from reference TRBV5-1 and TRBJ2-1, the complete variable domain reads KAGVTQTPRYLIKTRGQQVTLSCSPISGHRSVSWYQQTPGQGLQFLFEYFSETQRNKGNFPGRFSGRQFSNSRSEMNVSTLELGDSALYLCASSLASGAYNEQFFGPGTRLTVL.

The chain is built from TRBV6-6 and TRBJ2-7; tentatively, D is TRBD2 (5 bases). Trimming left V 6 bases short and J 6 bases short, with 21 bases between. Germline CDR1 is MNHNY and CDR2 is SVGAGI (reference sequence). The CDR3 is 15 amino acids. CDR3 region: CASSYEMMREREQYF. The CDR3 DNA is TGTGCCAGCAGCTACGAAATGATGAGGGAGCGCGAGCAGTACTTC.

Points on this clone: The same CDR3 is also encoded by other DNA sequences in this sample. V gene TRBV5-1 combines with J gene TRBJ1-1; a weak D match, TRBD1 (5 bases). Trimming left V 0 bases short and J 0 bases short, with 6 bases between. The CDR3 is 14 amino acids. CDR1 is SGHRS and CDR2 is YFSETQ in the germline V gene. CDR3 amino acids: CASSLAGMNTEAFF. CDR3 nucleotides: TGCGCCAGCAGCTTGGCAGGGATGAACACTGAAGCTTTCTTT.

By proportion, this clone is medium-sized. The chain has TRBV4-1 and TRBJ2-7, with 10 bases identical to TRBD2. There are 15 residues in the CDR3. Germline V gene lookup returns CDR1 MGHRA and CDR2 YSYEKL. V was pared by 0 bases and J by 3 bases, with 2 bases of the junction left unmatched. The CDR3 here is CASSQDASGSYEQYF. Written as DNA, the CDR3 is TGCGCCAGCAGCCAAGACGCTAGCGGGAGCTACGAGCAGTACTTC.

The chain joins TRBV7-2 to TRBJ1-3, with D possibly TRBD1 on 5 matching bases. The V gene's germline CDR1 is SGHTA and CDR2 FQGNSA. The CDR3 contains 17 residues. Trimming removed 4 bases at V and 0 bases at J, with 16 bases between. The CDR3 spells CASSSNGGPNSGNTIYF. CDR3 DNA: TGTGCCAGCAGCTCGAATGGGGGACCCAACTCTGGAAACACCATATATTTT.

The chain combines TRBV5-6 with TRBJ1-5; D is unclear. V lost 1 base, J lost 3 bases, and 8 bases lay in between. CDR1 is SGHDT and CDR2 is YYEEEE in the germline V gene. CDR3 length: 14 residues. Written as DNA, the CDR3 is TGTGCCAGCAGCTTGTCTCAGAACAATCAGCCCCAGCATTTT. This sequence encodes CASSLSQNNQPQHF.

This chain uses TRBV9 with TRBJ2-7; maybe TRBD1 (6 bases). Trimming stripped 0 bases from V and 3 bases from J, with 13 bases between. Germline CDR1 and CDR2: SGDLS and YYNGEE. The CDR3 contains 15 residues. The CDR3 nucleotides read TGTGCCAGCAGCGTAGGTTGGGGGCAGGACTACGAGCAGTACTTC. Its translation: CASSVGWGQDYEQYF.

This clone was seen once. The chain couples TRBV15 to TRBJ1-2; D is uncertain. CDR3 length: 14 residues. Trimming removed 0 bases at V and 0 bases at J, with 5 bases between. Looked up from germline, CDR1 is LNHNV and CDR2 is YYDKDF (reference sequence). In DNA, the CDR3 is TGTGCCACCAGCAGAGAAGCAGCTAACTATGGCTACACCTTC. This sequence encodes CATSREAANYGYTF.

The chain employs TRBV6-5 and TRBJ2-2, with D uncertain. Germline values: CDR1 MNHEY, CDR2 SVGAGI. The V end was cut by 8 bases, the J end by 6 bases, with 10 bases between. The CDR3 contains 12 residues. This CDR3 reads CASREPSGELFF. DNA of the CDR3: TGTGCCAGCCGTGAACCTTCCGGGGAGCTGTTTTTT.

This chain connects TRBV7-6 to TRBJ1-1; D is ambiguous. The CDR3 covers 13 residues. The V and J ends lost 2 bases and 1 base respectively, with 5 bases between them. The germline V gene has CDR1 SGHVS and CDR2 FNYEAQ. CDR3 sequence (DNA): TGTGCCAGCAGCTTATCAGGGAACACTGAAGCTTTCTTT. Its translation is CASSLSGNTEAFF.

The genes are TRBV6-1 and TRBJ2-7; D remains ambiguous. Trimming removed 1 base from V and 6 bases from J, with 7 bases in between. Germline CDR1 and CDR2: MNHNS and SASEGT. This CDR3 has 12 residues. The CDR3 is CASSEGLFEQYF. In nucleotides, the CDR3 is TGTGCCAGCAGTGAAGGATTATTCGAGCAGTACTTC.

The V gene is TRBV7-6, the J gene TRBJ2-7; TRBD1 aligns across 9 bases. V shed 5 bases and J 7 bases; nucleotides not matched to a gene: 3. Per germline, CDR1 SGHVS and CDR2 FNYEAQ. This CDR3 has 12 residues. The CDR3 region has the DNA TGTGCCAGCAGCACAGGGGGCGAAGAGCAGTACTTC. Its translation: CASSTGGEEQYF. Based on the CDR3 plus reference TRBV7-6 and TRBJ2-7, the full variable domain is GAGVSQSPRYKVTKRGQDVALRCDPISGHVSLYWYRQALGQGPEFLTYFNYEAQQDKSGLPNDRFSAERPEGSISTLTIQRTEQRDSAMYRCASSTGGEEQYFGPGTRLTVT.

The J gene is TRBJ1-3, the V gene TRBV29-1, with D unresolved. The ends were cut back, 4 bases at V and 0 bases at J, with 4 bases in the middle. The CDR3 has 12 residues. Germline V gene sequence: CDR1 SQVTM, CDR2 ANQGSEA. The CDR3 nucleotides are TGCAGCGTTGCGGCCTCTGGAAACACCATATATTTT. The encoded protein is CSVAASGNTIYF. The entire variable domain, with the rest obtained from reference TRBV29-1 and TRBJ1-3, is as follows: SAVISQKPSRDICQRGTSLTIQCQVDSQVTMMFWYRQQPGQSLTLIATANQGSEATYESGFVIDKFPISRPNLTFSTLTVSNMSPEDSSIYLCSVAASGNTIYFGEGSWLTVV.

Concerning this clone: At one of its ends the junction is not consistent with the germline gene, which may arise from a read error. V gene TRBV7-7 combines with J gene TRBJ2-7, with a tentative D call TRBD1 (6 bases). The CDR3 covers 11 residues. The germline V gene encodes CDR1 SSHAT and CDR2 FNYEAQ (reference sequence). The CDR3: CASRGPYEQYF. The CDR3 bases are TGTGCTAGCAGGGGACCCTACGAGCAGTACTTC.

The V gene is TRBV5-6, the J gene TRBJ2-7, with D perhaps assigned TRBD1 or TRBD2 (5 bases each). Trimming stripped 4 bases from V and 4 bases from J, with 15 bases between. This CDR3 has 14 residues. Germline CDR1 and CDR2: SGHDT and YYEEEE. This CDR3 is CASSEAPWGYEQYF. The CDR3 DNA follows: TGTGCCAGCAGCGAAGCCCCTTGGGGGTACGAGCAGTACTTC.